This T cell receptor beta chain originates from a study of identical twins. Overall study findings and caveats: While abundant cord blood beta clonotypes carried fewer insertions, memory repertoires showed no such pattern.

CDR1 SGHDN and CDR2 FVKESK come from the germline V gene. V was trimmed by 1 base and J by 1 base, leaving 22 bases between them. The CDR3 consists of 19 residues. This clonotype was counted between two and nine times. Its antigen is unknown. TCRdb called the 5' RACE reads again in MiXCR, with one record for every CDR3 protein. Of nearly 650,000 distinct CDR3 sequences in the sample, just over 7% are singletons; the top ten hold about 1.6%. This sample was shared with a second study, whose subject was yellow fever vaccine responses in identical twins.

The sequenced sample consisted of PBMCs. The genes are TRBV14 and TRBJ2-5, with D perhaps being TRBD1 or TRBD2 (5 bases each). This TCR was sampled from a woman between 18 and 29 years old in good health. The CDR3 region has the DNA TGTGCCAGCAGCCAAGGACCCCCTACGGGACCCACGACCCAAGAGACCCAGTACTTC. This sequence encodes CASSQGPPTGPTTQETQYF.